This TCR beta chain was identified during a study of blood T cell repertoires in COVID-19. Study in general: Collection of acute and convalescent COVID-19 samples took place in the United States, Italy and Spain. From T cells, B-cell-depleted T cells, or PBMCs came the material, which was cDNA or gDNA.

In the original analysis: Counts of nucleated cells, estimated from reference gene primer amplification, were obtained. The protocol was immunoSEQ multiplex PCR, while the TCRdb copy is restricted to in-frame clones and leaves out a portion. For V, J and clone size, that table is used; D and trimming come from the DNA. There are about 92,000 clones in the sample; about 80% occur only once, and about 9.4% lies in the top ten. The TCR sequence derives from an older woman with acute or convalescent COVID-19. Sequenced material: peripheral blood.

The CDR3 region has the DNA TGTGCCAGCAGTCCGAGGAGGGGAGACCAGTACTTC. It codes for CASSPRRGDQYF. The chain recombines TRBV28 with TRBJ2-5; a weak D match, TRBD2 (6 bases). V was pared by 5 bases and J by 10 bases, with 14 bases between. There are 12 residues in the CDR3. Germline CDR1 and CDR2: MDHEN and SYDVKM.